Following are 5 T cell receptor beta chains from one sample sequenced in a study of T cells in women clearing cervical HPV infection. Sequenced by immunoSEQ multiplex PCR; TCRdb stores in-frame clones only, minus some. The specimen's table records tens of thousands of clones. The sample comprised blood buffy coat. These receptors were taken from a woman aged 18-70 years with a cervical HPV16 infection that either progressed to CIN3+ or cleared (not recorded which).

With respect to this clone: The read is 3 residues too short to cover the CDR3 end, so that end is filled in from the germline J gene. This chain links TRBV19 with TRBJ2-7; 11 positions agree with TRBD2. The CDR3 contains 13 residues. The V gene end was trimmed by 6 bases and the J gene end by 4 bases; junction bases not matched to a gene: 2. The V gene's germline CDR1 is LNHDA and CDR2 SQIVND (reference sequence). The sequenced part of the CDR3 DNA is TGTGCCAGTAGGCTAGCGGGAGGTTACGAG. It specifies CASRLAGGYE. The entire CDR3 protein reads CASRLAGGYEQYF.

With regard to this clone: The read ends 3 residues before the CDR3 terminus; that terminus is restored from the germline J gene. V gene TRBV30 combines with J gene TRBJ1-4; a weak D match, TRBD1 (6 bases). Between the trimmed V and J ends, which lost 2 bases and 3 bases, there was a span of 13 bases. From germline, CDR1 is GTSNPN and CDR2 SVGIG (reference sequence). The CDR3 covers 15 residues. CDR3 DNA (partial): TGTGCCTGGAGTTCCGGGGGGGCGCCTAATGAAAAA. Translating it yields CAWSSGGAPNEK. The CDR3, in full, reads CAWSSGGAPNEKLFF.

As concerns this clone: From the germline J gene comes the end of the CDR3, since the read stops 3 residues before it. The chain has TRBV5-1 and TRBJ2-2, with 11 bases matching TRBD2. Germline values: CDR1 SGHRS, CDR2 YFSETQ. The junction had 7 bases not matched to a gene; V was cut back by 2 bases and J by 4 bases. The CDR3 contains 17 residues. The part of the CDR3 DNA that was read is TGCGCCAGCAGCTTTAGCGGGACTAGCGGCCCCACCGGGGAG. Its protein product is CASSFSGTSGPTGE. The full-length CDR3 reads as CASSFSGTSGPTGELFF.

As regards this clone: Coverage ceases 3 residues before the CDR3 finishes, and the germline J gene fills in the end. V is TRBV11-2 and J is TRBJ2-2, with TRBD1 matching over 9 bases. CDR1 and CDR2 from the germline V gene are SGHAT and FQNNGV. This CDR3 is built from 15 residues. The part of the CDR3 DNA that was read is TGTGCCAGCAGTTTATCACAGGGGGCTAATGAAAAG. This sequence encodes CASSLSQGANEK. The full-length CDR3 reads as CASSLSQGANEKLFF.

Regarding this clone: The CDR3 end is not reached by the read, which stops 3 residues before it; the germline J gene fills it in. The chain links TRBV18 to TRBJ2-2; 14 nucleotides agree with TRBD2. J lost 3 bases, V lost 3 bases, and 9 bases had no gene match. CDR1 is KGHSH and CDR2 is LQKENI in the germline V gene. The CDR3 is 19 amino acids. CDR3 amino acids: CASSPRLAGGSFDTGELFF. Partial CDR3 DNA: TGTGCCAGCTCACCCCGACTAGCGGGAGGGTCTTTCGACACCGGGGAG.